The 27 T cell receptor beta chains presented below share a single source sample, sequenced in a study of T cell repertoires in cytomegalovirus infection. MiXCR, applied by TCRdb to the reads, yields one record per CDR3 protein. Here the sample spans roughly 130,000 distinct CDR3 sequences, 7% to 10% being singletons. The specimen sequenced was PBMCs. The receptors derive from a human donor in good health (CMV status not recorded). Some clones in this sample may be carry-over from other donors' samples.

As DNA, the CDR3 is TGCAGCGTCCCTGGCGGGGGACAGCGTTCCTACGAGCAGTACTTC. This gives the protein CSVPGGGQRSYEQYF. The V call is TRBV29-1, the J call TRBJ2-7; the D gene could be TRBD1 or TRBD2 (7 bases each). Deletions cut 6 bases from V and 1 base from J, with 19 bases between. This CDR3 has 15 amino acids. Germline CDR1 is SQVTM and CDR2 is ANQGSEA.

This clonotype was seen many times. The J gene is TRBJ2-3, the V gene TRBV9; D might be TRBD1 or TRBD2, each matching 5 bases. This CDR3 region has 12 residues. Trimming pared 3 bases from V and 4 bases from J, leaving 6 bases between. Germline-derived CDR1 and CDR2 are SGDLS and YYNGEE. The DNA for the CDR3 is TGTGCCAGCAGCGGGGGGTCAGATACGCAGTATTTT. Its translation: CASSGGSDTQYF.

A few counts support this clonotype. The chain uses TRBV20-1 and TRBJ2-5; 11 bases agree with TRBD2. The CDR3 consists of 14 residues. The junction had 9 bases not matched to a gene; V was cut back by 7 bases and J by 5 bases. CDR1 DFQATT and CDR2 SNEGSKA come from the germline V gene (reference sequence). The CDR3 is CSVSTSGVGETQYF. The CDR3 region has the DNA TGCAGTGTCTCGACTAGCGGGGTTGGGGAGACCCAGTACTTC.

This clonotype was observed many times. The rearrangement uses TRBV5-4 and TRBJ2-7; perhaps TRBD1 as D (5 bases). This CDR3 spans 13 amino acids. CDR1 is SGHNT and CDR2 is YYREEE in the germline V gene (reference sequence). The ends were cut back, 0 bases at V and 7 bases at J, with 11 bases in the middle. CDR3 protein: CASSLVGANEQYF. In nucleotides, the CDR3 is TGTGCCAGCAGCTTGGTAGGGGCCAATGAGCAGTACTTC.

This clonotype was picked up one time. A much larger clone differs by one base, so this may be a read error. The rearrangement links TRBV2 to TRBJ2-2, with D possibly TRBD1 on 6 matching bases. This CDR3 comprises 14 residues. Between the trimmed V and J ends, which lost 6 bases and 7 bases, there was a span of 15 bases. Germline V gene lookup returns CDR1 SNHLY and CDR2 FYNNEI. DNA of the CDR3: TGTGCCAGCAGAGATGGACAGATCCACGGGGAGCTGTTTTTT. Translating gives CASRDGQIHGELFF.

This clonotype was observed at least ten times. The chain employs TRBV7-9 and TRBJ2-3; D is unresolved. The CDR3 runs to 14 residues. In germline, CDR1 is SEHNR, CDR2 FQNEAQ (reference sequence). The ends were cut back, 5 bases at V and 1 base at J, with 10 bases in the middle. This CDR3 is CASSPVARTDTQYF. The CDR3 nucleotides read TGTGCCAGCAGCCCTGTGGCCCGCACAGATACGCAGTATTTT.

The rearrangement uses TRBV5-1 and TRBJ1-1; TRBD1 matches 8 bases. Germline CDR1 reads SGHRS; CDR2 reads YFSETQ. The CDR3 runs to 14 residues. The junction had 5 bases not matched to a gene; V was cut back by 5 bases and J by 2 bases. CDR3 amino acids: CASRNGQGNTEAFF. In DNA form, the CDR3 reads TGCGCCAGCAGAAACGGACAGGGAAACACTGAAGCTTTCTTT.

This clonotype has ten or more counts. CDR3 sequence: CSVGVGYNEQFF. CDR3 in DNA: TGCAGCGTGGGGGTGGGCTACAATGAGCAGTTCTTC. The chain couples TRBV29-1 to TRBJ2-1; D may match TRBD1 or TRBD2 (5 bases each). CDR1 is SQVTM and CDR2 is ANQGSEA in the germline V gene. There are 12 residues in the CDR3. The germline V and J ends were trimmed by 6 bases and 3 bases, with 9 bases remaining between them.

This clonotype was observed at least ten times. The genes are TRBV7-2 and TRBJ2-3; D unclear. V was trimmed by 4 bases and J by 10 bases, leaving 15 bases between them. The CDR3 loop spans 13 amino acids. Looked up from germline, CDR1 is SGHTA and CDR2 is FQGNSA. CDR3 DNA: TGTGCCAGCAGCTCGAATCCTCCCGCGGCGCAGTATTTT. It specifies CASSSNPPAAQYF.

This clonotype was seen more than once but under ten times. This chain joins TRBV28 and TRBJ1-1; 7 bases fit TRBD1. Germline loops: CDR1 MDHEN, CDR2 SYDVKM. Trimming at V came to 5 bases and at J to 7 bases, leaving 10 bases not matched to a gene. CDR3 length equals 14 residues. In nucleotides, the CDR3 is TGTGCCAGCAGTGTACAGGGGACGATTATTGAAGCTTTCTTT. Its translation is CASSVQGTIIEAFF.

This clonotype has only a few counts. This chain connects TRBV20-1 to TRBJ1-2; D gene unclear. The CDR3 sequence is 12 residues long. Trimming took off 2 bases at V and 8 bases at J, with 12 bases between the two ends. Germline loops: CDR1 DFQATT, CDR2 SNEGSKA (reference sequence). CDR3 region: CSARRPDDGYTF. The CDR3 DNA is TGCAGTGCTAGAAGGCCGGATGACGGCTACACCTTC.

This clonotype was seen only a few times. The V and J genes are TRBV6-5 and TRBJ2-1; 8 bases are a match to TRBD2. The CDR3 covers 15 residues. CDR1 MNHEY and CDR2 SVGAGI come from the germline V gene. Trimming cost V 4 bases and J 6 bases; bases outside gene matches: 8. The CDR3 coding sequence is TGTGCCAGCAGTTCCCCCGGGACTAGTCGCAATGAGCAGTTCTTC. This gives the protein CASSSPGTSRNEQFF.

This clonotype was seen repeatedly, ten times or more. Written as DNA, the CDR3 is TGTGCCAGCAGTAAAGGGTTCGACGGTCAGCCCCAGCATTTT. Protein product: CASSKGFDGQPQHF. The chain carries TRBV2 and TRBJ1-5, with unresolved D. CDR3 size: 14 residues. The V gene's germline CDR1 is SNHLY and CDR2 FYNNEI. V was pared by 5 bases and J by 6 bases, with 14 bases between.

The gene calls are TRBV12-3 or TRBV12-4 and TRBJ2-5, with TRBD2 matching over 7 bases. After removal of 5 bases from V and 9 bases from J, the junction contained 9 bases not matched to a gene. The CDR3 totals 13 residues. The CDR3 nucleotides are TGTGCCAGCAGTCAAACTAGCGCAAACGCCCAGTACTTC. It encodes CASSQTSANAQYF.

Ten or more counts support this clonotype. V and J are TRBV12-3 or TRBV12-4 and TRBJ2-4; D is undetermined. There are 13 residues in the CDR3. The V and J ends lost 3 bases and 5 bases respectively, with 8 bases between them. CDR3 in DNA: TGTGCCAGCAGTTTTGGCAGCCAAAACATTCAGTACTTC. It is translated as CASSFGSQNIQYF.

The V call is TRBV4-1, the J call TRBJ1-4, with D unclear. The CDR3 totals 13 residues. CDR1 MGHRA and CDR2 YSYEKL come from the germline V gene. The V gene lost 4 bases and the J gene lost 7 bases, with 10 bases spanning the gap. The CDR3 DNA follows: TGCGCCAGCAGCCGACTAAGTGGTGAAAAACTGTTTTTT. It translates to CASSRLSGEKLFF.

This clonotype was seen just once. V is TRBV5-1 and J is TRBJ1-6; TRBD1 might be the D (6 bases). V lost 4 bases and J lost 6, with 11 bases in between. The CDR3 has 14 amino acids. Per germline, CDR1 SGHRS and CDR2 YFSETQ. The DNA of the CDR3 is TGCGCCAGCAGCAGCGGACAGTTTAATTCACCCCTCCACTTT. It is translated as CASSSGQFNSPLHF.

This clonotype has a count of ten or more. The chain carries TRBV7-2 and TRBJ1-5, with a tentative D call TRBD1 (5 bases). Germline V gene sequence: CDR1 SGHTA, CDR2 FQGNSA. This CDR3 comprises 15 residues. Trimming removed 6 bases at V and 4 bases at J, with 16 bases between. CDR3 DNA: TGTGCCAGCAGTCACAGGACAATCGGGAATCAGCCCCAGCATTTT. Amino acid sequence: CASSHRTIGNQPQHF.

This clonotype was detected only a few times. The J gene is TRBJ2-7, the V gene TRBV29-1; tentatively, D is TRBD1 (6 bases). Deletions cut 7 bases from V and 5 bases from J, with 15 bases between. CDR1 SQVTM and CDR2 ANQGSEA come from the germline V gene. The CDR3 spans 12 residues. The CDR3 bases are TGCAGCGCGTGGACAGATCGGGACGAGCAGTACTTC. It is translated as CSAWTDRDEQYF.

At least ten counts were recorded for this clonotype. V gene TRBV7-6 combines with J gene TRBJ2-1, with 8 bases identical to TRBD1. The ends lost 7 bases at V and 9 bases at J; junction bases unmatched: 17. The length of the CDR3 is 16 residues. From germline, CDR1 is SGHVS and CDR2 FNYEAQ. For the CDR3, the DNA is TGTGCCAGCACTCATTCCGACAGGGGTGCGTTCCGTGAGCAGTTCTTC. Protein sequence: CASTHSDRGAFREQFF.

In this sample, this clonotype turned up many times. V and J are TRBV28 and TRBJ2-3, with D perhaps being TRBD1 or TRBD2 (5 bases each). The germline V and J ends were trimmed by 5 bases and 8 bases, with 17 bases remaining between them. Per the germline V gene, CDR1 is MDHEN and CDR2 is SYDVKM. The CDR3 is 14 residues long. The CDR3 nucleotides are TGTGCCAGCAGTCCCGGGGACGACAAGAGTACGCAGTATTTT. Protein: CASSPGDDKSTQYF.

The chain is built from TRBV19 and TRBJ2-7; 10 nucleotides agree with TRBD1. The V gene end was trimmed by 4 bases and the J gene end by 4 bases; junction bases not matched to a gene: 7. Per the germline V gene, CDR1 is LNHDA and CDR2 is SQIVND (reference sequence). The CDR3 runs to 15 residues. The CDR3 reads CASSTDGTGAYEQYF. The CDR3 DNA reads as TGTGCCAGTAGTACCGACGGGACAGGGGCTTACGAGCAGTACTTC.

V is TRBV5-1 and J is TRBJ2-5; D call uncertain. CDR3 length equals 15 residues. Per the germline V gene, CDR1 is SGHRS and CDR2 is YFSETQ. Trimming pared 0 bases from V and 0 bases from J, leaving 9 bases between. DNA for the CDR3: TGCGCCAGCAGCTTGGGGCAAACGTACCAAGAGACCCAGTACTTC. Translated: CASSLGQTYQETQYF.

This clonotype came up many times. The V call is TRBV7-2, the J call TRBJ1-1, with a tentative D call TRBD1 (5 bases). This CDR3 region has 15 residues. Germline V gene lookup returns CDR1 SGHTA and CDR2 FQGNSA. V lost 5 bases to trimming and J lost 4 bases, with 17 bases between them. The chain's CDR3 is CASSPGFGAATEAFF. In DNA form, the CDR3 reads TGTGCCAGCAGCCCCGGCTTCGGGGCCGCCACTGAAGCTTTCTTT. The full variable domain, in which reference TRBV7-2 and TRBJ1-1 provide the parts outside the CDR3, is GAGVSQSPSNKVTEKGKDVELRCDPISGHTALYWYRQSLGQGLEFLIYFQGNSAPDKSGLPSDRFSAERTGGSVSTLTIQRTQQEDSAVYLCASSPGFGAATEAFFGQGTRLTVV.

The chain joins TRBV2 to TRBJ2-2; D is possibly TRBD1 (5 bases). Germline CDR1 SNHLY, CDR2 FYNNEI. V dropped 1 base and J dropped 0 bases, with 6 bases sitting between them. This CDR3 contains 15 residues. The CDR3 DNA is TGTGCCAGCAGTGAAGGGACACCGAACACCGGGGAGCTGTTTTTT. Amino acids: CASSEGTPNTGELFF.

This rearrangement joins TRBV3-1 to TRBJ1-2; no clear D gene. Trimming cost V 0 bases and J 4 bases, with 15 bases left between them. There are 16 residues in the CDR3. CDR1 is LGHDT and CDR2 is YNNKEL in the germline V gene (reference sequence). CDR3 DNA sequence: TGTGCCAGCAGCCAAGATCTGGTCATCTCCTCCTATGGCTACACCTTC. Translated: CASSQDLVISSYGYTF.

This clonotype was recorded at least ten times. This chain joins TRBV28 and TRBJ1-1; D is unresolved. V lost 4 bases and J 1 base, leaving 13 bases between the germline ends. The germline V gene encodes CDR1 MDHEN and CDR2 SYDVKM. The CDR3 runs 15 residues. CDR3 amino acids: CASSSTLERNTEAFF. As DNA, the CDR3 is TGTGCCAGCAGTTCTACCCTCGAGAGGAACACTGAAGCTTTCTTT. Full variable domain (remainder filled in from reference TRBV28 and TRBJ1-1): DVKVTQSSRYLVKRTGEKVFLECVQDMDHENMFWYRQDPGLGLRLIYFSYDVKMKEKGDIPEGYSVSREKKERFSLILESASTNQTSMYLCASSSTLERNTEAFFGQGTRLTVV.